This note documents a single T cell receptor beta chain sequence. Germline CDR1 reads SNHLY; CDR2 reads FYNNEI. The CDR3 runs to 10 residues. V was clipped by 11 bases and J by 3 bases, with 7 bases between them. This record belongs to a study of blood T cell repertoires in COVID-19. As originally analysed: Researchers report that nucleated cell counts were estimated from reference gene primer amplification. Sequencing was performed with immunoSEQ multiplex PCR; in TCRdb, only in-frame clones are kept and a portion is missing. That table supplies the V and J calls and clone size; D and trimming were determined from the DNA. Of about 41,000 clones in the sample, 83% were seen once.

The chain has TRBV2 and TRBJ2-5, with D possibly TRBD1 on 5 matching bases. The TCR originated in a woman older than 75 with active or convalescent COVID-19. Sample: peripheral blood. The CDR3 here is CAGHKETQYF. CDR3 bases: TGTGCCGGACATAAAGAGACCCAGTACTTC.